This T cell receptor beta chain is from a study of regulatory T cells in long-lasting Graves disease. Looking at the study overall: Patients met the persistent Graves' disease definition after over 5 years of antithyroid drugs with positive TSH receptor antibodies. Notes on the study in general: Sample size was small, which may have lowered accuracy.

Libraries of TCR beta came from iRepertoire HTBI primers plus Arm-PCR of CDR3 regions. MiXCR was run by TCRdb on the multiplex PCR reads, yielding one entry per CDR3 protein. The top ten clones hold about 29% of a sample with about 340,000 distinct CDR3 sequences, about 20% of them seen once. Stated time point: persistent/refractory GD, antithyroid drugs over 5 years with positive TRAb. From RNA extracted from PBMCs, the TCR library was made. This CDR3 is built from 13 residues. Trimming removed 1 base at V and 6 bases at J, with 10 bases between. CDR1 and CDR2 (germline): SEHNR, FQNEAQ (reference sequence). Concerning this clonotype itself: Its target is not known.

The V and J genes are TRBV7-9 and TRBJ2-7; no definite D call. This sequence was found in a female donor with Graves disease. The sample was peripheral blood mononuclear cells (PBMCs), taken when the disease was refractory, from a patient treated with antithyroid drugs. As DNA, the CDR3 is TGTGCCAGCAGCTTAGGAGGTTTGGGCGAGCAGTACTTC. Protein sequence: CASSLGGLGEQYF.